These T cell receptor beta chains were read from a single sample in a study of response to subunit inactivated influenza vaccine. From the RT-PCR reads, TCRdb called clonotypes with MiXCR, one entry per CDR3 protein. The profile covers about 780,000 distinct CDR3 sequences, with roughly 20% appearing a single time and approximately 11% taken by the ten largest. Specimen: PBMCs from blood, collected 5 days after vaccination. The receptors derive from a man over 45 who received an inactivated influenza vaccine. Each CDR3 is given with its conserved first and last residue. The D gene is left open where the match is weak. Size tells how often a clone was seen (once, few, many) or the class of an expanded clone, and some rows leave it out.

D gene,V gene,J gene,clone size,CDR3 DNA,CDR3 protein
NA,TRBV10-3,TRBJ1-4,once,TGTGCCATCAGTGAGCTGGATGCGGGGTCCGGGGAAAAACTGTTTTTT,CAISELDAGSGEKLFF
TRBD1,TRBV12-3/TRBV12-4,TRBJ1-1,few,TGTGCCATTGGAGGACAGGGGGCTCGAGCTTTCTTT,CAIGGQGARAFF
NA,TRBV20-1,TRBJ1-1,few,TGCAGTGCTAACCCACAGGCCATGAACACTGAAGCTTTCTTT,CSANPQAMNTEAFF
NA,TRBV10-3,TRBJ1-4,NA,TGTGCCATCAGAAGGACAGATGCAACTAATGAAAAACTGTTTTTT,CAIRRTDATNEKLFF
NA,TRBV12-3/TRBV12-4,TRBJ2-6,many,TGTGCCAGCAGTGAGGGCCCAGGGAATGGGGCCAACGTCCTGACTTTC,CASSEGPGNGANVLTF
NA,TRBV5-1,TRBJ2-3,many,TGCGCCAGCAGCTTGGAGGGTAAGAGAGATACGCAGTATTTT,CASSLEGKRDTQYF
NA,TRBV30,TRBJ1-1,NA,TGTGCCTCCTGGGGAGGGAACACTGAAGCTTTCTTT,CASWGGNTEAFF
NA,TRBV20-1,TRBJ2-7,NA,TGCAGTGCTAGAGCCCCCGACAGAATTTCCTACGAGCAGTACTTC,CSARAPDRISYEQYF
TRBD2,TRBV20-1,TRBJ2-7,few,TGCAGTGCTCTACGGGGGGTCGACGAGCAGTACTTC,CSALRGVDEQYF
NA,TRBV18,TRBJ2-3,few,TGTGCCAGCTCCCTCTTTACAAGCACAGATACGCAGTATTTT,CASSLFTSTDTQYF
NA,TRBV12-3/TRBV12-4,TRBJ2-7,NA,TGTGCCAGCAGTTTGACAGGGAGGTTCTACGAGCAGTACTTC,CASSLTGRFYEQYF
NA,TRBV28,TRBJ2-5,NA,TGTGCCAGCAGTTTCGGCCAGGGGGGTCGGGAGACCCAGTACTTC,CASSFGQGGRETQYF
NA,TRBV2,TRBJ1-1,few,TGTGCCAGCACTAGACTGCTGACCCAGAACACTGAAGCTTTCTTT,CASTRLLTQNTEAFF
NA,TRBV29-1,TRBJ2-1,NA,TGCAGCGTCTACAGCAGGGGGGTCGGATCCTACAATGAGCAGTTCTTC,CSVYSRGVGSYNEQFF